This record looks at one T cell receptor (beta chain) sequence and its context. Its antigen remains unidentified. With a J-beta primer mix and a sample-barcoded 5' primer, a second PCR ran about 7 to 11 cycles. TCRdb re-analysed the 5' RACE reads in MiXCR, keeping a single row per CDR3 protein. The table records about 1.1 million distinct CDR3 sequences, 35% to 40% of them present only once. Healthy Russian Caucasian donors spanned ages about 6 to 95 years. In germline, CDR1 is ENHRY, CDR2 SYGVKD. The CDR3 contains 15 residues. With 6 bases removed from V and 1 base from J, the gap between germline ends came to 15 bases. The data were taken from a study of blood T cells in healthy people across ages. Study information: Template switching picked up about one barcoded beta molecule for each two T cells. Findings and caveats of the study: When one million T cells were used, diversity estimates were thought to be underestimates.

The rearrangement joins TRBV10-3 to TRBJ1-1; the D gene is possibly TRBD1 (6 bases). The sequencing input was blood. The source is a man younger than 35 in good health. CDR3 nucleotide sequence: TGTGCCATCAGGACCTCTGCGGGGGCGAACACTGAAGCTTTCTTT. Encoded protein: CAIRTSAGANTEAFF.